The clone carrying this T cell receptor (beta chain) showed up just a few times. Its specificity is unknown. The source of the sample is a study of cytomegalovirus exposure and HLA in healthy donors. Overall study results and limits: A later look showed TCR association rates differing by HLA locus, highest for DRB1 and lowest for HLA-C.

The germline V gene encodes CDR1 SGHTA and CDR2 FQGTGA. Between the trimmed V and J ends, which lost 2 bases and 10 bases, there was a span of 18 bases. The CDR3 contains 15 residues. A multiplex PCR was run with 60 Vbeta primers and 13 Jbeta primers. Sequencing used immunoSEQ multiplex PCR; TCRdb keeps in-frame clones, though not all of them. The table records 150,000 or so clones, roughly four fifths of them present only once. Input material: PBMCs. The chain couples TRBV7-3 to TRBJ2-1, with D unresolved. The clonotype was recovered from a man between 45 and 60 years old in good health and CMV-seropositive. The CDR3 here is CASSLALGEVGEQFF. CDR3 in DNA: TGTGCCAGCAGCTTAGCTCTCGGTGAGGTTGGCGAGCAGTTCTTC.